This T cell receptor beta chain was recovered during a study of cytomegalovirus exposure and HLA in healthy donors. The PCR made use of 60 Vbeta and 13 Jbeta primers. Clones were read by immunoSEQ multiplex PCR, and TCRdb kept only the in-frame ones, dropping some. This table holds around 170,000 clones, around four fifths found once. The length of the CDR3 is 15 residues. V gave up 5 bases and J gave up 7 bases, with 15 bases separating them. Germline V lookup: CDR1 SGHTA, CDR2 FQGNSA. This TCR was sampled from a woman aged 50 to 60 in good health and CMV-seropositive. Material: PBMCs. The chain carries TRBV7-2 and TRBJ1-6; tentative D call: TRBD1 (5 bases). The CDR3 DNA is TGTGCCAGCAGCCGAGAAGGGACTGAAAATTCACCCCTCCACTTT. It translates to CASSREGTENSPLHF.